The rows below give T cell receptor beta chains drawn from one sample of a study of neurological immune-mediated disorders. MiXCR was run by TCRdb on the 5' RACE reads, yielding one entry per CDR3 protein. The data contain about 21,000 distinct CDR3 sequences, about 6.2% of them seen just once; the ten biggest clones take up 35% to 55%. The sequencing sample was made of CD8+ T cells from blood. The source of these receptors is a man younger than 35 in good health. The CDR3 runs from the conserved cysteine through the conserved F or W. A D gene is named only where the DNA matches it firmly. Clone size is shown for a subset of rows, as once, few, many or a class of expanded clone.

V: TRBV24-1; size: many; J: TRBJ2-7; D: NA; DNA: TGTGCCACCAGTGGGGAATCCCCGGCCGAGCAGTACTTC; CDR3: CATSGESPAEQYF
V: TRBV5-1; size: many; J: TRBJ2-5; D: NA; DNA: TGCGCCAGCAGCACCGGGGATCTCGAGTACTTC; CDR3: CASSTGDLEYF
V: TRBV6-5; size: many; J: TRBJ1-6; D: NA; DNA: TGTGCCAGCAGTTATAACTCCCCCGTCAGCTCCTATAATTCACCCCTCCACTTT; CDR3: CASSYNSPVSSYNSPLHF
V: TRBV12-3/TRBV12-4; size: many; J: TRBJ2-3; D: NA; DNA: TGTGCCATAACCGTCCGTCCGGGGGGCGGCGCAGATACGCAGTATTTT; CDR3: CAITVRPGGGADTQYF
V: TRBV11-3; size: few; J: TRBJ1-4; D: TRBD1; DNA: TGTGCCAGCAGCTGTCAGGGGGGCCAGGACACTAATGAAAAACTGTTTTTT; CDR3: CASSCQGGQDTNEKLFF
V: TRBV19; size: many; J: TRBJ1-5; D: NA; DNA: TGTGCCAGTACGGAAAGATGGGAGAATCAGCCCCAGCATTTT; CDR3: CASTERWENQPQHF
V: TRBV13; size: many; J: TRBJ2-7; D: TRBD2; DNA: TGTGCCAGCAGCTCTAGCGGGTTCTCCTACGAGCAGTACTTC; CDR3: CASSSSGFSYEQYF
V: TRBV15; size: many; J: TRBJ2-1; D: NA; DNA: TGTGCCACCAGCAGCTTTCCCCGGGGAGGCTCCTACAATGAGCAGTTCTTC; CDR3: CATSSFPRGGSYNEQFF
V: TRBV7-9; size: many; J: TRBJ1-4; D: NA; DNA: TGTGCCAGCAGCTTAGGACAGGAGTTTGAAAAACTGTTTTTT; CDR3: CASSLGQEFEKLFF
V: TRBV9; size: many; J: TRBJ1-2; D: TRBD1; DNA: TGTGCCAGCAGCGCAAGGACAGGACCTGATTCCATATATGGCTACACCTTC; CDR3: CASSARTGPDSIYGYTF
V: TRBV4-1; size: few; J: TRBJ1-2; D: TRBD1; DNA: TGCGCCAGCACCCCGGACAGGGCTCGAGCTAACTATGGCTACACCTTC; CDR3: CASTPDRARANYGYTF
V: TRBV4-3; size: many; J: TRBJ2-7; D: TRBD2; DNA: TGCGCCAGCAGCCAAGATCTGGGGGGGGGCTCCTACGAGCAGTACTTC; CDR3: CASSQDLGGGSYEQYF
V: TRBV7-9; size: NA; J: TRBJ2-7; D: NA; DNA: TGTGCCAGCAGCTTATATCTGGACGAGCAGTACTTC; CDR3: CASSLYLDEQYF
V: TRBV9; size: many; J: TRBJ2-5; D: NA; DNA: TGTGCCAGCAGCGTAAGAGCATCCGACGCGAGAGAGACCCAGTACTTC; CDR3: CASSVRASDARETQYF
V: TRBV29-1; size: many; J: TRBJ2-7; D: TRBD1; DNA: TGCAGCGTTGAGACAGGGACCGCCTACGAGCAGTACTTC; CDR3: CSVETGTAYEQYF
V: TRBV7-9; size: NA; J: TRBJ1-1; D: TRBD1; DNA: TGTGCCAGCAGCAACGGACAGGGCCTAAGCACTGAAGCTTTCTTT; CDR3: CASSNGQGLSTEAFF
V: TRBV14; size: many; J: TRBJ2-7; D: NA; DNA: TGTGCCAGCAGCCAAGATGTCGGGGGGCCAAACGAGCAGTACTTC; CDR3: CASSQDVGGPNEQYF
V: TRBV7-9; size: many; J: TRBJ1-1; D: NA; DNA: TGTGCCAGCAGCCCCTCACCGGGGGTGAACACTGAAGCTTTCTTT; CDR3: CASSPSPGVNTEAFF
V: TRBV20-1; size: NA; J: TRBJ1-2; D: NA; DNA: TGCAGTGCTAGAGATGTTGGGGGAAGCTATGGCTACACCTTC; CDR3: CSARDVGGSYGYTF
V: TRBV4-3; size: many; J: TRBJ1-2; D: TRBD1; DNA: TGCGCCAGCAGCCAGGACACAGGGGTTAAGAACTATGGCTACACCTTC; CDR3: CASSQDTGVKNYGYTF
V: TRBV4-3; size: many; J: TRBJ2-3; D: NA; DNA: TGCGCCAGCAGCCAAGTGAAGGCAGATACGCAGTATTTT; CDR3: CASSQVKADTQYF
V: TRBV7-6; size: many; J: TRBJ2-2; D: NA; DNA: TGTGCCAGCAGCCAGCCGGGATCCGGCACCGGGGAGCTGTTTTTT; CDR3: CASSQPGSGTGELFF
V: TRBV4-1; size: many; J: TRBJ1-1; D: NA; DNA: TGCGCCAGCAGCCAAGCGAGGGGCCAGACTGAAGCTTTCTTT; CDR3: CASSQARGQTEAFF
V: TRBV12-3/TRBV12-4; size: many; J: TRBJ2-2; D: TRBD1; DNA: TGTGCCAGCAGTTACCCTCCGGGACAGGATGTTGCGAACACCGGGGAGCTGTTTTTT; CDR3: CASSYPPGQDVANTGELFF
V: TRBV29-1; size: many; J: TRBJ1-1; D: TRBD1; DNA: TGCAGCGTTGAAACAGGGGTAGCTGAAGCTTTCTTT; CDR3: CSVETGVAEAFF
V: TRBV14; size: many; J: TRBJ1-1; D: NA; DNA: TGTGCCAGCAGCCAAGACAAGGGAGGGAGCACTGAAGTTTTCTTT; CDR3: CASSQDKGGSTEVFF
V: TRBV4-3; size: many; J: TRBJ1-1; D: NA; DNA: TGCGCCAGCAGCCAGCGAACAGGGAGTGAAGCTTTCTTT; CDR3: CASSQRTGSEAFF
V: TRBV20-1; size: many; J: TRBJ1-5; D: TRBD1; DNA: TGCAGTGCTAGAGCCGGGACAGGGATTTATAGCAATCAGCCCCAGCATTTT; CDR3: CSARAGTGIYSNQPQHF
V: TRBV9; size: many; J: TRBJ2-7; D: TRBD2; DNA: TGTGCCAGCAGCGGCGCCGGGACTAGACCAACCTACGAGCAGTACTTC; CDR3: CASSGAGTRPTYEQYF
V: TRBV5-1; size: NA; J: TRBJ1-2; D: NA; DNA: TGCGCCAGCAGCTTGGTGGTGAAACAGGGTAGCTATGGCTACACCTTC; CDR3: CASSLVVKQGSYGYTF
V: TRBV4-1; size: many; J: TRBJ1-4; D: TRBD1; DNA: TGCGCCAGCAGCTCTCAACTCCAGGGGGCCCGTGAAAAACTGTTTTTT; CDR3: CASSSQLQGAREKLFF
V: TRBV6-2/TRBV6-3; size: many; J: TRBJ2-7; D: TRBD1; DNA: TGTGCCAGCAGCCTAGGGACAGGGGTGAAGTACTTC; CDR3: CASSLGTGVKYF
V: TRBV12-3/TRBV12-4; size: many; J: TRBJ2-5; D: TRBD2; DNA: TGTGCCAGCAGCCCCCTGGGACTAGCGGGAGTTTGGACCCAGTACTTC; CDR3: CASSPLGLAGVWTQYF
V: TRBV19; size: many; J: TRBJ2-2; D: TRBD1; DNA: TGTGCCAGTAGTCAAGGTACAGGGGTCGGGGAGCTGTTTTTT; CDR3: CASSQGTGVGELFF